These T cell receptor beta chains were read from a single sample in a study of CD8 T cells in Susac syndrome. From the immunoSEQ multiplex PCR reads, TCRdb called clonotypes with MiXCR, one entry per CDR3 protein. The sample gives 100,000 to 150,000 distinct CDR3 sequences, approximately 93% of which show up once; roughly 0.088% is in the top ten. The sample comprised CD4+ T cells from PBMCs. These receptors were obtained from a human donor with multiple sclerosis. Each CDR3 is given with its conserved first and last residue.

TRBJ1-6	TRBV5-6	CASSLIGSSYNSPLHF
TRBJ1-2	TRBV18	CASSPREGAIGGYTF
TRBJ2-7	TRBV2	CASRVRTIYEQYF
TRBJ1-2	TRBV4-2	CASSQVVTGPYGYTF
TRBJ1-2	TRBV20-1	CSASLRLPGQKFYGYTF
TRBJ2-2	TRBV7-9	CARRAGNTGELFF
TRBJ2-5	TRBV30	CAWSQGGQQETQYF
TRBJ1-2	TRBV6-5	CASSYSGGAGGYTF
TRBJ1-2	TRBV30	CAWSRNYGYTF
TRBJ1-1	TRBV5-4	CASSSQGANTEAFF
TRBJ1-5	TRBV18	CASSPLGGNQPQHF
TRBJ1-2	TRBV10-3	CAISESGGRDYGYTF
TRBJ1-3	TRBV12-3/TRBV12-4	CASQPGGSSGNTIYF
TRBJ2-3	TRBV7-2	CASTRPSSGVKYF
TRBJ1-1	TRBV27	CASSLSRTANTEAFF
TRBJ1-4	TRBV19	CASTRGSDRGIEKLFF
TRBJ1-6	TRBV5-1	CASSPGQAESPLHF
TRBJ1-2	TRBV4-1	CASSQAGGGGYTF
TRBJ1-1	TRBV7-3	CASSLSPGTRYF
TRBJ1-6	TRBV30	CAWNPSGGDSPLHF
TRBJ2-5	TRBV27	CASSPSRIQETQYF
TRBJ2-7	TRBV28	CASRGDSYEQYF
TRBJ1-2	TRBV3-1	CASSQQGAGYTF
TRBJ2-3	TRBV29-1	CSVEDRRLAGGDTQYF
TRBJ2-3	TRBV6-6	CASSYGAGTTDTQYF
TRBJ2-6	TRBV5-6	CASSLDSGFGANVLTF
TRBJ1-5	TRBV4-1	CASSQTGLVNQPQHF
TRBJ2-1	TRBV6-2/TRBV6-3	CAGGTSRNEQFF
TRBJ1-1	TRBV14	CASSILRGEAFF
TRBJ1-1	TRBV6-1	CASSELGGGSEAFF
TRBJ2-1	TRBV7-2	CASSSPQGARDEQFF
TRBJ2-3	TRBV28	CASSPRVPGQWTDTQYF
TRBJ1-2	TRBV6-2/TRBV6-3	CASSYVPDSYTF
TRBJ2-5	TRBV3-1	CASSPSVEAGVGTQYF
TRBJ1-6	TRBV20-1	CSARSTVNSPLHF
TRBJ1-5	TRBV30	CAWSRQSNQPQHF
TRBJ2-3	TRBV20-1	CSANLAGALGTDTQYF
TRBJ1-2	TRBV30	CAWSPGQGVGYTF
TRBJ2-2	TRBV20-1	CSALLQGATGELFF
TRBJ2-7	TRBV28	CASSSGQTYEQYF
TRBJ2-7	TRBV20-1	CSARDPGFSYEQYF
TRBJ1-1	TRBV5-1	CASSPGQKNTEAFF
TRBJ1-5	TRBV4-1	CASSQGQDNQPQHF
TRBJ2-4	TRBV11-2	CASSLDRRRENIQYF
TRBJ2-3	TRBV5-1	CASNLRTGTDTQYF
TRBJ2-6	TRBV20-1	CSARPSGANVLTF